These 31 T cell receptor beta chains came from one sample sequenced in a study of cytomegalovirus exposure and HLA in healthy donors. Primers for the PCR totalled 60 Vbeta and 13 Jbeta. TCRdb keeps only in-frame clones here, not all; method: immunoSEQ multiplex PCR. Among 90,000 to 120,000 clones listed, 81% were seen once. Source material: PBMCs. The source is a man aged 30 to 45 in good health and CMV-seronegative.

The V and J genes are TRBV7-3 and TRBJ1-6; the D gene is possibly TRBD1 (6 bases). Germline-derived CDR1 and CDR2 are SGHTA and FQGTGA. Trimming took off 2 bases at V and 7 bases at J, with 9 bases between the two ends. The CDR3 contains 14 residues. The chain's CDR3 is CASSLGTMNSPLHF. The CDR3, as DNA: TGTGCCAGCAGCTTAGGGACAATGAATTCACCCCTCCACTTT.

There are a few counts of this clone. This chain connects TRBV6-5 to TRBJ2-1; the D gene is possibly TRBD2 (6 bases). Germline lookup yields CDR1 MNHEY and CDR2 SVGAGI. V gave up 6 bases and J gave up 6 bases, with 12 bases separating them. The CDR3 loop spans 13 amino acids. In DNA, the CDR3 is TGTGCCAGCAGCCCTCCTAGCGTCAATGAGCAGTTCTTC. This sequence encodes CASSPPSVNEQFF.

V gene TRBV6-5 combines with J gene TRBJ2-7, with 9 bases lining up with TRBD1. The germline V gene has CDR1 MNHEY and CDR2 SVGAGI. V shed 2 bases and J 7 bases; nucleotides not matched to a gene: 12. The CDR3 sequence is 16 residues long. The CDR3 DNA reads TGTGCCAGCAGTTACCGTCTAAGGGGGACAGGGTGGGAGCAGTACTTC. This translates into CASSYRLRGTGWEQYF.

This clone was seen just once. The V and J genes are TRBV6-4 and TRBJ1-5, with 7 bases lining up with TRBD1. The CDR3 loop spans 15 amino acids. The germline gives CDR1 MRHNA, CDR2 SNTAGT. Trimming at V came to 2 bases and at J to 4 bases, leaving 5 bases not matched to a gene. The CDR3: CASSDPSGGNQPQHF. As DNA, the CDR3 is TGTGCCAGCAGTGACCCTTCAGGGGGTAATCAGCCCCAGCATTTT.

V usage is TRBV11-2 and J usage is TRBJ2-1; 9 positions agree with TRBD2. Trimming cost V 4 bases and J 4 bases; bases outside gene matches: 5. Germline CDR1 SGHAT, CDR2 FQNNGV. CDR3 length: 15 amino acids. The DNA for the CDR3 is TGTGCCAGCAGCTCAAGACTAGCGGTATACAATGAGCAGTTCTTC. It is translated as CASSSRLAVYNEQFF.

The genes are TRBV4-1 and TRBJ1-6, with 7 bases that match TRBD1. The J segment lost 0 bases and the V segment lost 4 bases, leaving 6 bases of the junction unmatched. CDR3 length: 17 residues. Germline lookup yields CDR1 MGHRA and CDR2 YSYEKL. CDR3 bases: TGCGCCAGCAGCCCAATACAGGGGAGCTCCTATAATTCACCCCTCCACTTT. Translation gives CASSPIQGSSYNSPLHF.

This chain joins TRBV4-2 and TRBJ2-7, with TRBD2 matching 8 bases. The germline CDR1 and CDR2 sequences are LGHNA and YNFKEQ. V lost 4 bases and J lost 2; bases outside the gene matches: 7. This CDR3 has 15 amino acids. This chain's CDR3 is CASSPSYSGAYEQYF. Here the CDR3 DNA reads TGTGCCAGCAGCCCCTCTTATAGCGGGGCCTACGAGCAGTACTTC.

V usage is TRBV7-6 and J usage is TRBJ1-3; D is uncertain. V was clipped by 2 bases and J by 0 bases, with 5 bases between them. This CDR3 contains 14 residues. Germline V lookup: CDR1 SGHVS, CDR2 FNYEAQ. The CDR3 spells CASSLFNSGNTIYF. CDR3 DNA sequence: TGTGCCAGCAGCTTATTCAACTCTGGAAACACCATATATTTT.

The CDR3 is CSVEEPQGAGEQYF. As DNA, the CDR3 is TGCAGCGTTGAAGAGCCACAGGGGGCGGGGGAGCAGTACTTC. The chain has TRBV29-1 and TRBJ2-7; 9 bases line up with TRBD1. This CDR3 is built from 14 residues. Germline loops: CDR1 SQVTM, CDR2 ANQGSEA. V was clipped by 0 bases and J by 7 bases; unmatched bases: 7.

The genes are TRBV4-1 and TRBJ2-2; 11 bases align to TRBD1. The CDR3 spans 15 residues. Germline V gene data show CDR1 as MGHRA and CDR2 as YSYEKL. V dropped 2 bases and J dropped 6; count of bases not matched to a gene: 2. The CDR3 spells CASSQPGQGAGELFF. DNA of the CDR3: TGCGCCAGCAGCCAACCGGGACAGGGGGCCGGGGAGCTGTTTTTT.

J is TRBJ2-2 and V is TRBV13, with D hard to call. CDR3 size: 13 residues. Trimming took off 2 bases at V and 7 bases at J, with 8 bases between the two ends. Germline CDR1 PRHDT, CDR2 FYEKMQ (reference sequence). The DNA for the CDR3 is TGTGCCAGCAGCTTATCCGTCGTCGGGGAGCTGTTTTTT. Translating gives CASSLSVVGELFF.

This chain uses TRBV9 with TRBJ1-1; 9 bases map to TRBD1. Germline loops: CDR1 SGDLS, CDR2 YYNGEE. This CDR3 has 14 amino acids. Trimming took 6 bases from V and 7 from J; bases not matched to a gene: 10. CDR3 protein: CASTPGQGVSEAFF. The DNA of the CDR3 is TGTGCCAGCACCCCGGGACAGGGAGTGAGTGAAGCTTTCTTT.

This clone was detected only a few times. The rearrangement uses TRBV29-1 and TRBJ1-1; 7 bases agree with TRBD1. With 5 bases clipped from V and 1 base from J, the junction kept 7 bases outside the gene matches. Germline V gives CDR1 SQVTM, CDR2 ANQGSEA. This CDR3 is 14 amino acids long. CDR3 region: CSVPDRVRNTEAFF. The CDR3 DNA reads TGCAGCGTTCCCGACAGGGTTCGGAACACTGAAGCTTTCTTT.

The rearrangement links TRBV29-1 to TRBJ2-7; a weak D match, TRBD1 (5 bases). V was pared by 2 bases and J by 4 bases, with 9 bases between. The germline gives CDR1 SQVTM, CDR2 ANQGSEA. The length of the CDR3 is 12 residues. For the CDR3, the DNA is TGCAGCGTTGAATTCCAGGGATACGAGCAGTACTTC. Protein sequence: CSVEFQGYEQYF.

The V gene is TRBV30, the J gene TRBJ2-7; 7 bases line up with TRBD1. The V gene's germline CDR1 is GTSNPN and CDR2 SVGIG (reference sequence). The CDR3 has 12 amino acids. The junction had 8 bases not matched to a gene; V was cut back by 3 bases and J by 9 bases. CDR3 coding DNA: TGTGCCTGGAGCCGTCGGACAGGCGGGCAGTACTTC. Translating it yields CAWSRRTGGQYF.

The J gene is TRBJ2-7, the V gene TRBV18, with a weak D call TRBD2 (6 bases). Trimming stripped 4 bases from V and 7 bases from J, with 17 bases between. Germline CDR1 reads KGHSH; CDR2 reads LQKENI. CDR3 length: 14 amino acids. The CDR3 sequence is CASSRPGLLTEQYF. The CDR3 coding sequence is TGTGCCAGCTCACGACCGGGACTTCTTACAGAGCAGTACTTC.

The chain couples TRBV4-1 to TRBJ1-1, with D maybe TRBD1 (6 bases). Germline V gene data show CDR1 as MGHRA and CDR2 as YSYEKL. V was shortened by 4 bases and J by 3 bases, with 12 bases between the two germline ends. CDR3 length: 14 residues. The CDR3 loop reads CASSRTDPHTEAFF. The CDR3 DNA reads TGCGCCAGCAGCCGGACAGATCCGCACACTGAAGCTTTCTTT.

The CDR3 loop is CASSGPGDSHYGYTF. CDR3 in DNA: TGTGCCAGCAGCGGACCCGGGGACAGTCACTATGGCTACACCTTC. This chain joins TRBV9 and TRBJ1-2; TRBD1 aligns across 7 bases. The CDR3 has 15 amino acids. Germline CDR1 is SGDLS and CDR2 is YYNGEE. The trim removed 3 bases at V and 3 bases at J, leaving 8 bases unmatched.

J is TRBJ2-6 and V is TRBV7-9; the match to TRBD1 covers 7 bases. Germline CDR1 is SEHNR and CDR2 is FQNEAQ (reference sequence). The CDR3 runs to 16 residues. Trimming took 5 bases from V and 2 from J; bases not matched to a gene: 6. CDR3 protein: CASSNPTGTGANVLTF. In DNA, the CDR3 is TGTGCCAGCAGCAACCCGACAGGGACTGGGGCCAACGTCCTGACTTTC.

The chain combines TRBV5-4 with TRBJ2-5; 8 nucleotides agree with TRBD1. The CDR3 has 16 residues. V lost 4 bases to trimming and J lost 7 bases; unmatched junction nucleotides: 15. Germline CDR1 SGHNT, CDR2 YYREEE (reference sequence). CDR3 DNA sequence: TGTGCCAGCAGCCCCAGAGGACAGGGATCTACCCGGACCCAGTACTTC. Amino acids: CASSPRGQGSTRTQYF.

The rearrangement uses TRBV6-5 and TRBJ1-5, with unresolved D. V lost 8 bases and J lost 2, with 7 bases in between. The V gene's germline CDR1 is MNHEY and CDR2 SVGAGI. The CDR3 contains 12 residues. The CDR3 here is CASSRGNQPQHF. Written as DNA, the CDR3 is TGTGCCAGCTCCCGGGGCAATCAGCCCCAGCATTTT.

The chain recombines TRBV5-1 with TRBJ2-7; 12 nucleotides agree with TRBD2. CDR1 is SGHRS, CDR2 YFSETQ, per germline. The CDR3 consists of 15 residues. Trimming at V came to 4 bases and at J to 2 bases, leaving 4 bases not matched to a gene. CDR3 sequence: CASSQGLAGTYEQYF. The CDR3 region has the DNA TGCGCCAGCAGCCAAGGACTAGCGGGGACCTACGAGCAGTACTTC.

The J gene is TRBJ1-1, the V gene TRBV19; 8 nucleotides align to TRBD1. This CDR3 region has 14 residues. CDR1 and CDR2 (germline): LNHDA, SQIVND (reference sequence). V lost 4 bases, J lost 3 bases, and 4 bases stayed unmatched. The CDR3 nucleotides read TGTGCCAGTAGTACGACAGGGGCGGACACTGAAGCTTTCTTT. Residues: CASSTTGADTEAFF.

The V and J genes are TRBV6-5 and TRBJ1-1, with unresolved D. The CDR3 totals 14 residues. Trimming cost V 2 bases and J 2 bases, with 9 bases left between them. The germline V gene encodes CDR1 MNHEY and CDR2 SVGAGI. The CDR3 DNA is TGTGCCAGCAGTTACGAACATTCCAACACTGAAGCTTTCTTT. The encoded protein is CASSYEHSNTEAFF.

The chain links TRBV13 to TRBJ2-7; D may be TRBD1 (6 bases). V was shortened by 4 bases and J by 5 bases, with 12 bases between the two germline ends. Germline V CDR1 and CDR2: PRHDT, FYEKMQ (reference sequence). This CDR3 region has 13 residues. CDR3 sequence reads: CASSYLQGDEQYF. The CDR3 nucleotides read TGTGCCAGCAGCTACCTACAGGGAGACGAGCAGTACTTC.

The V and J genes are TRBV18 and TRBJ2-7; tentatively, D is TRBD2 (6 bases). Germline V lookup: CDR1 KGHSH, CDR2 LQKENI. This CDR3 has 15 residues. V was shortened by 4 bases and J by 0 bases, with 13 bases between the two germline ends. The CDR3 spells CASSQEGVPSYEQYF. CDR3 DNA: TGTGCCAGCTCACAGGAGGGAGTCCCCTCCTACGAGCAGTACTTC.

The genes are TRBV5-1 and TRBJ1-6; TRBD1 agrees at 7 bases. V trimming: 0 bases; J trimming: 10 bases; junction bases outside the gene matches: 7. CDR1 is SGHRS, CDR2 YFSETQ, per germline. The CDR3 sequence is 15 residues long. The CDR3 sequence: CASSLDPDRNSPLHF. The CDR3 DNA follows: TGCGCCAGCAGCTTGGACCCGGACAGGAACTCACCCCTCCACTTT.

The chain is built from TRBV5-4 and TRBJ1-1; tentative D call: TRBD1 (6 bases). Trimming shortened V by 4 bases and J by 1 base, and 8 bases separated the two germline ends. The CDR3 runs to 13 residues. Germline V gives CDR1 SGHNT, CDR2 YYREEE (reference sequence). This chain's CDR3 is CASSRTENTEAFF. In DNA form, the CDR3 reads TGTGCCAGCAGCCGGACAGAGAACACTGAAGCTTTCTTT. Filled out from reference TRBV5-4 and TRBJ1-1, the complete variable domain reads ETGVTQSPTHLIKTRGQQVTLRCSSQSGHNTVSWYQQALGQGPQFIFQYYREEENGRGNFPPRFSGLQFPNYSSELNVNALELDDSALYLCASSRTENTEAFFGQGTRLTVV.

By proportion, this clone is medium-sized. The J gene is TRBJ2-6, the V gene TRBV6-1; 7 bases align to TRBD1. This CDR3 region has 16 residues. V was clipped by 4 bases and J by 1 base; unmatched bases: 4. Looked up from germline, CDR1 is MNHNS and CDR2 is SASEGT. The CDR3 here is CASSGEQGSGANVLTF. In DNA, the CDR3 is TGTGCCAGCAGTGGAGAACAGGGGTCTGGGGCCAACGTCCTGACTTTC.

This chain links TRBV7-9 with TRBJ2-5, with D tentatively TRBD2 (5 bases). The germline gives CDR1 SEHNR, CDR2 FQNEAQ (reference sequence). CDR3 length: 15 amino acids. Trimming took 3 bases from V and 7 from J, leaving 18 bases between them. CDR3 DNA sequence: TGTGCCAGCAGCTTGATCCAGGACTCGGCCGGGACCCAGTACTTC. It codes for CASSLIQDSAGTQYF.

The rearrangement uses TRBV19 and TRBJ1-5; tentatively, D is TRBD1 (5 bases). Trimming left V 4 bases short and J 7 bases short, with 11 bases between. CDR3 length: 13 amino acids. The germline gives CDR1 LNHDA, CDR2 SQIVND (reference sequence). The CDR3 region is CASSNTGEQPQHF. The CDR3 coding sequence is TGTGCCAGTAGTAATACGGGGGAACAGCCCCAGCATTTT.